The clone carrying this TCR beta chain was counted only a few times. The antigen is unknown. Every immunoSEQ plate was one replicate of a subset's evenly spread DNA. TCRdb's copy holds only in-frame clones and misses some; the assay was immunoSEQ multiplex PCR. The sample records about 190,000 clones, about 66% being singletons. Trimming at V came to 4 bases and at J to 1 base, leaving 5 bases not matched to a gene. Germline V gene sequence: CDR1 SQVTM, CDR2 ANQGSEA. The CDR3 totals 14 residues. This record belongs to a study of shared clonotypes between healthy human individuals. About the research overall: Aged between 18 and 49, the donors were a couple of women and three men. The study used three CD4 naive, three CD4 memory, two CD8 naive and one CD8 memory plate per donor. Notes on the study in general: When compared with the clonotypes that were shared by all four sorted-subset donors, the non-shared clonotypes turned out to have lower generation probabilities.

Sequencing used memory CD4+ T cells sorted from blood. The subset was: CD45RA-negative fraction. This TCR was sampled from a man aged 25-45 years in good health. This chain links TRBV29-1 with TRBJ2-3; TRBD1 matches at 7 bases. CDR3 nucleotides: TGCAGCGTTGTACGACAGGGCGGCACAGATACGCAGTATTTT. It is translated as CSVVRQGGTDTQYF.